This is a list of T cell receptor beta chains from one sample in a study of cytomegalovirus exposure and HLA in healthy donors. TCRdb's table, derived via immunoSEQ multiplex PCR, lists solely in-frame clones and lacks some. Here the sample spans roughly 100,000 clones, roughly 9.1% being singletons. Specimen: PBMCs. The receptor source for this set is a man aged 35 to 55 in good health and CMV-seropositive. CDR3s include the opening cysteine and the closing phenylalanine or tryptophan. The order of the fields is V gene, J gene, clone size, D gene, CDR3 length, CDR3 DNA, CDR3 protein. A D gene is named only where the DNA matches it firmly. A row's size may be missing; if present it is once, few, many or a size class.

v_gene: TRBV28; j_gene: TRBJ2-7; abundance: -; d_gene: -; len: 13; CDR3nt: TGTGCCAGCACCGACTCGATAACCTACGAGCAGTACTTC; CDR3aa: CASTDSITYEQYF
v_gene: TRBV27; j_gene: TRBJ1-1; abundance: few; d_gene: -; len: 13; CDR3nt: TGTGCCAGCAGTCTTGGCAAGAACACTGAAGCTTTCTTT; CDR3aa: CASSLGKNTEAFF
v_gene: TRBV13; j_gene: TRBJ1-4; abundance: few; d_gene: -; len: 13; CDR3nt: TGTGCCAGCAGGGACAGCCCTAATGAAAAACTGTTTTTT; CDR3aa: CASRDSPNEKLFF
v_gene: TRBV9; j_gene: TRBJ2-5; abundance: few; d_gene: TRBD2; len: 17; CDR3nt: TGTGCCAGCAGCGAGGCCCCTAGCGGGAGGGGGGGGTTGACCCAGTACTTC; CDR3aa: CASSEAPSGRGGLTQYF
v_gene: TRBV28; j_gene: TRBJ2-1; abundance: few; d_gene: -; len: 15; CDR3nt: TGTGCCAGCAGTTTTTACTCCCCTTCTTACAATGAGCAGTTCTTC; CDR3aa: CASSFYSPSYNEQFF
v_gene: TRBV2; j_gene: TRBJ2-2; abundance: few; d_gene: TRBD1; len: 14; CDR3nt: TGTGCCAGCAATGACAGGCCGAACACAGGGGAGCTGTTTTTC; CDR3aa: CASNDRPNTGELFF
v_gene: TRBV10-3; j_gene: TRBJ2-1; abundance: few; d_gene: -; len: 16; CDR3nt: TGTGCCATCAGTGAGTCGGGCAGGGCGGGGGCCAATGAGCAGTTCTTC; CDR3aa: CAISESGRAGANEQFF
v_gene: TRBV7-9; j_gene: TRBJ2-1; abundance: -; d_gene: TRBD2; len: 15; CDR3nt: TGTGCCAGCAGCTCCACTAGCGGGAGTTACAATGAGCAGTTCTTC; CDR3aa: CASSSTSGSYNEQFF
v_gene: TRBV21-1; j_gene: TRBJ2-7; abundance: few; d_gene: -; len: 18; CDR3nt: TGTGCCAGCAGCAAGCCCAGCGGGAGGGAAGCAAGATACTACGAGCAGTACTTC; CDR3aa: CASSKPSGREARYYEQYF
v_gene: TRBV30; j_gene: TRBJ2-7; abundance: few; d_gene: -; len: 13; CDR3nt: TGTGCCTGGAGTGTACTCTCCCCCTACGAGCAGTACTTC; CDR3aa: CAWSVLSPYEQYF
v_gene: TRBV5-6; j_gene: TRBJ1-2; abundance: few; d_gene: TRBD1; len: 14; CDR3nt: TGTGCCAGCAGCTTCGACAGGGCGCACTATGGCTACACCTTC; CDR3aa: CASSFDRAHYGYTF
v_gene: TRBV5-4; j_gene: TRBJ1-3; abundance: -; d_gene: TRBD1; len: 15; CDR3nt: TGTGCCAGCAGCCGACAGGGGGGAGGTGGAAACACCATATATTTT; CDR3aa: CASSRQGGGGNTIYF
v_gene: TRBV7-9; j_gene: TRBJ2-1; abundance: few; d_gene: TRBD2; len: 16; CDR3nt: TGTGCCAGCAGCTCGGAGCGGGAGTGGTTCTACGATGAGCAGTTCTTC; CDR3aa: CASSSEREWFYDEQFF
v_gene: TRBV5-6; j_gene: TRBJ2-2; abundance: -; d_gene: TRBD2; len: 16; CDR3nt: TGTGCCAGCAGCCCAGGACTAGCTTACTGGGGGACCGAGCTGTTTTTT; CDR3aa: CASSPGLAYWGTELFF
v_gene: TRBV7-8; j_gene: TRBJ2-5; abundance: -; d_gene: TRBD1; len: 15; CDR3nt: TGTGCCAGCGCCCCCTCCGGGACAGGGATTTCGGCCCAGTACTTC; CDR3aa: CASAPSGTGISAQYF
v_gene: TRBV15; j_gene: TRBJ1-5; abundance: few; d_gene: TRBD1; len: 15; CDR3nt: TGTGCCACCAGCCGCGAACAGGGGGCTAATCAGCCCCAGCATTTT; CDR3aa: CATSREQGANQPQHF
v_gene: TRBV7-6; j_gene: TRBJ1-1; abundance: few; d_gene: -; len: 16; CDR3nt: TGTGCCAGCAGCTTAGCGATAGAGGGTTTGCACACTGAAGCTTTCTTT; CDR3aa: CASSLAIEGLHTEAFF
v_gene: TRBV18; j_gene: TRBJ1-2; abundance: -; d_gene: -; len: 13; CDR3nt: TGTGCCAGCTCATCCAACAGGTACTATGGCTACACCTTC; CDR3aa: CASSSNRYYGYTF
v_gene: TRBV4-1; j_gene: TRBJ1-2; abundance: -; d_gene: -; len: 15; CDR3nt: TGCGCCAGCAGCCAAAGGACAGCCGGAACCTATGGCTACACCTTC; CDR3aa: CASSQRTAGTYGYTF
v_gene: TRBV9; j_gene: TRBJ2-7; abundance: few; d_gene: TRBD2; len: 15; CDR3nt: TGTGCCAGCAGCAGATCGACTAGCGCATCCTACGAGCAGTACTTC; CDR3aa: CASSRSTSASYEQYF
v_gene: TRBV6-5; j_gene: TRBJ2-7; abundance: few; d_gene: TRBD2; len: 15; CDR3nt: TGTGCCAGCAGTTACTCCCTAGCGGCAAGAGGGGAGCAGTACTTC; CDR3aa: CASSYSLAARGEQYF
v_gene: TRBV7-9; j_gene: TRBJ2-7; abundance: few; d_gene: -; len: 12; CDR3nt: TGTGCCAGCAGCTCCTCACTCGACGAGCAGTACTTC; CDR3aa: CASSSSLDEQYF
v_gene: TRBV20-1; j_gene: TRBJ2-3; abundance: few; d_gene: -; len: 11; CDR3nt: TGCAGTGCTACGACCGGGGATACGCAGTATTTT; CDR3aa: CSATTGDTQYF